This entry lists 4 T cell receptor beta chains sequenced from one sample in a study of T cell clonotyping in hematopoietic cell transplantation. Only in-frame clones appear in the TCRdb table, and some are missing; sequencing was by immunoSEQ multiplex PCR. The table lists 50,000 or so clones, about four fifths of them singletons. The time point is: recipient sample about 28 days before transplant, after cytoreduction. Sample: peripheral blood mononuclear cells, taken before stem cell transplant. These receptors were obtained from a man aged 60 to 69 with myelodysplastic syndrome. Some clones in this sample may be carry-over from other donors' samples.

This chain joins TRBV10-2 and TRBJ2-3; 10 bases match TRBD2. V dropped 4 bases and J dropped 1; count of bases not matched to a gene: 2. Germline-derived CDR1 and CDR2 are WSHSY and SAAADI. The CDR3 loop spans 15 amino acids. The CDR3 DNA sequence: TGCGCCAGCAGTGTAACTAGCGGGGGCACAGATACGCAGTATTTT. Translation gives CASSVTSGGTDTQYF.

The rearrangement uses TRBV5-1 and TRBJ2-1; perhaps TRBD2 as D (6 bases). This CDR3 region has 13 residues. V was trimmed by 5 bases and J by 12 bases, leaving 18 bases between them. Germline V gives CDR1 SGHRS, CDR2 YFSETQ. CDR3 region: CASRTGEAFGQFF. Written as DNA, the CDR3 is TGCGCCAGCAGAACGGGGGAGGCTTTTGGGCAGTTCTTC.

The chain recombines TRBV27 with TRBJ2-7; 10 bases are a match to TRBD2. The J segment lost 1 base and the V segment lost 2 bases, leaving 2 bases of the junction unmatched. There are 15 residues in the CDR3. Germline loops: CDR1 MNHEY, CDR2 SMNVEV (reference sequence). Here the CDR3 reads CASSLQAGGSYEQYF. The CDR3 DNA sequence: TGTGCCAGCAGTTTACAAGCGGGGGGGTCCTACGAGCAGTACTTC.

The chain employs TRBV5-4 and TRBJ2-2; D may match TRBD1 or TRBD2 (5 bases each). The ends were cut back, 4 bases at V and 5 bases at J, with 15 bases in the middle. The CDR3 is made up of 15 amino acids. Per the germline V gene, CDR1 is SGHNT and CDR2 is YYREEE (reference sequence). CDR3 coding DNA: TGTGCCAGCAGCCTGGCCGCTGAGGGGACCGGGGAGCTGTTTTTT. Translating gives CASSLAAEGTGELFF.